The clone carrying this T cell receptor (beta chain) appeared once. No antigen is known for it. This sample was included in a study of cytomegalovirus exposure and HLA in healthy donors. Study observations and caveats: The study listed around 150 cytomegalovirus-associated TCR beta chains. In an earlier analysis, in under 700 donors, most V segments appeared productive either ~90% or ~30% of the time.

The donors comprised healthy bone marrow donors. V lost 0 bases and J lost 0; bases outside the gene matches: 3. The CDR3 contains 17 residues. Germline CDR1 SGHRS, CDR2 YFSETQ. Both 60 Vbeta primers and 13 Jbeta primers went into the PCR. This table comes from immunoSEQ multiplex PCR, and its TCRdb copy is limited to in-frame clones, with some not included. This sample has approximately 160,000 clones, with 75% to 85% found just once. The rearrangement joins TRBV5-1 to TRBJ2-7, with 13 positions matching TRBD2. This clonotype was sampled from a female donor in good health and CMV-seronegative. Sequencing was performed on PBMCs. Here the CDR3 DNA reads TGCGCCAGCAGCTTGGGACTAGCGGGGGGTGACTCCTACGAGCAGTACTTC. It encodes CASSLGLAGGDSYEQYF.